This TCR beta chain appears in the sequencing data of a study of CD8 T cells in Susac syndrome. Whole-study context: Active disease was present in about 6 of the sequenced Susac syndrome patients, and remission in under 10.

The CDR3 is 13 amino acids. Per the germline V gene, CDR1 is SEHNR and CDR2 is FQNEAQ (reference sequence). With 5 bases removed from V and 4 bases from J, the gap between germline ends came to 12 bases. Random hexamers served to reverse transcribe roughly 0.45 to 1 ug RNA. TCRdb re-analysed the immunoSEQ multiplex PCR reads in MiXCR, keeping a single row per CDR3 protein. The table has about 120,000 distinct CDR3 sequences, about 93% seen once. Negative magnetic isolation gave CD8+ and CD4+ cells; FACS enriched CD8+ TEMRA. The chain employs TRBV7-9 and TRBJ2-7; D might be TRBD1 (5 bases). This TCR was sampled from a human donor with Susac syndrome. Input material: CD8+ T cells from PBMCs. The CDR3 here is CASSQPRGYEQYF. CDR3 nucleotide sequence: TGTGCCAGCAGCCAGCCAAGGGGATACGAGCAGTACTTC.